The 29 T cell receptor beta chains below all came from one sample that was sequenced in a study of blood T cell repertoires in COVID-19. Sequencing used immunoSEQ multiplex PCR; TCRdb keeps in-frame clones, though not all of them. The sample consists of some 140,000 clones, roughly 80% of them appearing once. Material: PBMCs or T cells enriched from blood (not recorded which). The origin of the receptors is a man aged 45-65 years who had recovered from COVID-19.

The chain combines TRBV11-2 with TRBJ2-7, with 9 bases aligning to TRBD1. Per the germline V gene, CDR1 is SGHAT and CDR2 is FQNNGV. J was trimmed by 3 bases and V by 5 bases; bases with no gene match: 2. The CDR3 is made up of 13 amino acids. This CDR3 is CASSPDRGYEQYF. The CDR3 DNA reads as TGTGCCAGCAGCCCGGACAGGGGCTACGAGCAGTACTTC.

The V gene is TRBV5-6, the J gene TRBJ2-7; 10 bases fit TRBD2. Germline V gene sequence: CDR1 SGHDT, CDR2 YYEEEE. Trimming took 0 bases from V and 3 from J; bases not matched to a gene: 6. This CDR3 contains 16 residues. CDR3 protein: CASSLEGLAGVYEQYF. The DNA for the CDR3 is TGTGCCAGCAGCTTGGAGGGGCTAGCGGGGGTCTACGAGCAGTACTTC.

The chain is built from TRBV5-4 and TRBJ1-6, with D tentatively TRBD1 (6 bases). V lost 4 bases and J lost 4, with 15 bases in between. The CDR3 consists of 16 residues. Germline values: CDR1 SGHNT, CDR2 YYREEE (reference sequence). CDR3 DNA: TGTGCCAGCAGCCCCGGGACACCAGGTTATAATTCACCCCTCCACTTT. Translation gives CASSPGTPGYNSPLHF.

This clone is medium-sized by share. The rearrangement joins TRBV5-6 to TRBJ2-7, with D maybe TRBD1 (6 bases). The germline V gene has CDR1 SGHDT and CDR2 YYEEEE. The CDR3 spans 14 residues. V shed 5 bases and J shed 1 base, with 13 bases lying between them. The CDR3 sequence: CASSYRVSSYEQYF. As DNA, the CDR3 is TGTGCCAGCAGTTACAGGGTGTCATCCTACGAGCAGTACTTC.

This clone has a handful of counts. The chain carries TRBV18 and TRBJ1-6; 7 bases are shared with TRBD1. Germline V lookup: CDR1 KGHSH, CDR2 LQKENI. Trimming cost V 6 bases and J 4 bases; bases outside gene matches: 3. The CDR3 length is 14 residues. CDR3 in amino acids: CASSEQGYNSPLHF. The CDR3 region has the DNA TGTGCCAGCTCCGAACAGGGGTATAATTCACCCCTCCACTTT.

The gene calls are TRBV19 and TRBJ2-3; TRBD2 aligns across 9 bases. Germline CDR1 reads LNHDA; CDR2 reads SQIVND (reference sequence). The CDR3 runs to 17 residues. Trimming at V came to 6 bases and at J to 1 base, leaving 11 bases not matched to a gene. In DNA form, the CDR3 reads TGTGCCAGTAGGGCAGGAAGGTTAGCGGGGGGCACAGATACGCAGTATTTT. Translation gives CASRAGRLAGGTDTQYF.

This clone showed up just a few times. This chain connects TRBV6-5 to TRBJ1-5, with 8 bases that match TRBD1. The CDR3 has 15 amino acids. The V gene end was trimmed by 6 bases and the J gene end by 2 bases; junction bases not matched to a gene: 6. CDR1 and CDR2 from the germline V gene are MNHEY and SVGAGI. CDR3 sequence (DNA): TGTGCCAGCAGGGTGACAGGGGCAGGCAATCAGCCCCAGCATTTT. It encodes CASRVTGAGNQPQHF.

The chain carries TRBV12-3 or TRBV12-4 and TRBJ1-1, with 10 bases aligning to TRBD1. The CDR3 sequence is 13 residues long. V was pared by 2 bases and J by 9 bases, with 3 bases of the junction left unmatched. The chain's CDR3 is CASSLRDRGQAFF. CDR3 in DNA: TGTGCCAGCAGTTTACGGGACAGGGGCCAAGCTTTCTTT.

The chain is built from TRBV4-3 and TRBJ2-3; D not certain. The CDR3 spans 13 residues. Looked up from germline, CDR1 is LGHNA and CDR2 is YSLEER. V lost 1 base to trimming and J lost 4 bases, with 6 bases between them. For the CDR3, the DNA is TGCGCCAGCAGCCAAGCTCGGGCAGATACGCAGTATTTT. Its protein is CASSQARADTQYF.

The chain links TRBV28 to TRBJ2-2; possibly TRBD1 for D (5 bases). V lost 2 bases and J 7 bases, leaving 11 bases between the germline ends. CDR1 and CDR2 (germline): MDHEN, SYDVKM. The length of the CDR3 is 14 residues. CDR3 in amino acids: CASSLRRVGGELFF. As DNA, the CDR3 is TGTGCCAGCAGTTTACGCAGGGTTGGCGGGGAGCTGTTTTTT.

In its sample, this clone was seen many times. This chain joins TRBV11-3 and TRBJ1-1, with D possibly matching TRBD1 (5 bases). This CDR3 has 13 amino acids. Germline assignment: CDR1 SGHNT and CDR2 YENEEA. V was pared by 2 bases and J by 4 bases, with 8 bases between. The CDR3 loop reads CASSLRGGTEAFF. CDR3 DNA: TGTGCCAGCAGCTTACGGGGGGGCACTGAAGCTTTCTTT. The full variable domain, its missing parts supplied by reference TRBV11-3 and TRBJ1-1, is EAGVVQSPRYKIIEKKQPVAFWCNPISGHNTLYWYLQNLGQGPELLIRYENEEAVDDSQLPKDRFSAERLKGVDSTLKIQPAELGDSAVYLCASSLRGGTEAFFGQGTRLTVV.

The chain links TRBV29-1 to TRBJ1-2; a possible D gene is TRBD1 (6 bases). The CDR3 length is 13 residues. V lost 7 bases, J lost 7 bases, and 19 bases lay in between. Germline assignment: CDR1 SQVTM and CDR2 ANQGSEA. The DNA for the CDR3 is TGCAGCGCTGGTACCGGGACATCCCGTGGCTACACCTTC. It is translated as CSAGTGTSRGYTF.

The chain carries TRBV27 and TRBJ1-5, with D possibly being TRBD1 (5 bases). The V gene lost 2 bases and the J gene lost 0 bases, with 14 bases spanning the gap. The germline V gene encodes CDR1 MNHEY and CDR2 SMNVEV (reference sequence). The CDR3 runs 17 residues. CDR3 sequence: CASSLRRGRDSNQPQHF. CDR3 sequence (DNA): TGTGCCAGCAGTTTACGAAGGGGCAGGGATAGCAATCAGCCCCAGCATTTT.

The chain links TRBV29-1 to TRBJ2-7; D perhaps matches TRBD1 (6 bases). Trimming took off 4 bases at V and 2 bases at J, with 15 bases between the two ends. The CDR3 extends over 14 amino acids. Germline V gene lookup returns CDR1 SQVTM and CDR2 ANQGSEA. The CDR3 nucleotides are TGCAGCGTTGGTGGCAGGGGCCCAACCTACGAGCAGTACTTC. This gives the protein CSVGGRGPTYEQYF.

This chain joins TRBV20-1 and TRBJ1-1; no definite D call. This CDR3 has 11 amino acids. V was pared by 5 bases and J by 0 bases, with 4 bases between. Germline CDR1 DFQATT, CDR2 SNEGSKA (reference sequence). The CDR3 loop reads CSAQMNTEAFF. The CDR3 DNA reads TGCAGTGCTCAGATGAACACTGAAGCTTTCTTT.

The CDR3 here is CASKIGLASNYGYTF. Written as DNA, the CDR3 is TGTGCCAGCAAAATTGGCTTGGCTTCTAACTATGGCTACACCTTC. The chain has TRBV9 and TRBJ1-2; D remains unclear. V lost 6 bases and J 0 bases, leaving 15 bases between the germline ends. This CDR3 spans 15 amino acids. The germline V gene has CDR1 SGDLS and CDR2 YYNGEE.

The chain joins TRBV10-3 to TRBJ2-6; TRBD1 aligns across 8 bases. CDR1 and CDR2 from the germline V gene are ENHRY and SYGVKD. V dropped 10 bases and J dropped 4; count of bases not matched to a gene: 9. CDR3 length equals 15 residues. In nucleotides, the CDR3 is TGTGCCACCTGGACAGGGACGGGCGGGGCCAACGTCCTGACTTTC. This translates into CATWTGTGGANVLTF.

The chain recombines TRBV2 with TRBJ1-1; 8 bases are a match to TRBD1. There are 14 residues in the CDR3. Germline loops: CDR1 SNHLY, CDR2 FYNNEI. The trim removed 7 bases at V and 0 bases at J, leaving 4 bases unmatched. The CDR3 loop is CASNEQGVNTEAFF. The CDR3 DNA reads TGTGCCAGCAACGAACAGGGGGTGAACACTGAAGCTTTCTTT.

This chain uses TRBV30 with TRBJ1-6, with 12 bases aligning to TRBD1. The CDR3 runs 14 residues. Germline CDR1 GTSNPN, CDR2 SVGIG (reference sequence). After removal of 8 bases from V and 6 bases from J, the junction contained 5 bases not matched to a gene. This chain's CDR3 is CAEGQGAGNSPLHF. CDR3 nucleotide sequence: TGTGCCGAGGGACAGGGGGCGGGTAATTCACCCCTCCACTTT.

This chain links TRBV7-6 with TRBJ2-2; 7 nucleotides agree with TRBD1. J was trimmed by 2 bases and V by 5 bases; bases with no gene match: 8. The CDR3 spans 16 residues. Germline lookup yields CDR1 SGHVS and CDR2 FNYEAQ. CDR3 protein: CASSLQTGPNTGELFF. The CDR3 nucleotides read TGTGCCAGCAGCCTGCAGACAGGGCCAAACACCGGGGAGCTGTTTTTT. The full variable domain, in which reference TRBV7-6 and TRBJ2-2 provide the parts outside the CDR3, is GAGVSQSPRYKVTKRGQDVALRCDPISGHVSLYWYRQALGQGPEFLTYFNYEAQQDKSGLPNDRFSAERPEGSISTLTIQRTEQRDSAMYRCASSLQTGPNTGELFFGEGSRLTVL.

The genes are TRBV3-1 (or the pseudogene TRBV3-2) and TRBJ2-3; TRBD1 matches at 8 bases. This CDR3 comprises 18 residues. V trimming: 7 bases; J trimming: 0 bases; junction bases outside the gene matches: 15. Per germline, CDR1 LGHDT and CDR2 YNNKEL (reference sequence). In DNA, the CDR3 is TGTGCCAGCACCGATACTCACAGGGGGTTTATTAGCACAGATACGCAGTATTTT. The encoded protein is CASTDTHRGFISTDTQYF.

This clone was detected only a few times. The J gene is TRBJ1-1, the V gene TRBV5-1, with a possible D match to TRBD1 (5 bases). Germline V CDR1 and CDR2: SGHRS, YFSETQ. Trimming removed 2 bases from V and 3 bases from J, with 14 bases in between. CDR3 length: 15 amino acids. DNA of the CDR3: TGCGCCAGCAGCTTATCCCCAGGGTTGGACACTGAAGCTTTCTTT. Its protein is CASSLSPGLDTEAFF.

This clone was seen only a few times. The chain uses TRBV5-1 and TRBJ1-1; TRBD1 agrees at 7 bases. The V and J ends lost 1 base and 4 bases, in that order; junction bases with no gene match: 7. Looked up from germline, CDR1 is SGHRS and CDR2 is YFSETQ. The length of the CDR3 is 15 residues. CDR3 in DNA: TGCGCCAGCAGCTTGACAGGGGTTTCGGGCACTGAAGCTTTCTTT. This gives the protein CASSLTGVSGTEAFF.

The chain's CDR3 is CASRGGTGSGANVLTF. The CDR3, as DNA: TGTGCCAGCAGAGGCGGGACAGGATCTGGGGCCAACGTCCTGACTTTC. This sequence joins TRBV2 and TRBJ2-6; 8 bases agree with TRBD1. Per the germline V gene, CDR1 is SNHLY and CDR2 is FYNNEI. The CDR3 has 16 amino acids. The trim removed 6 bases at V and 1 base at J, leaving 5 bases unmatched.

The chain links TRBV11-2 to TRBJ2-1, with 10 bases matching TRBD2. This CDR3 comprises 14 residues. Trimming at V came to 4 bases and at J to 7 bases, leaving 4 bases not matched to a gene. The germline gives CDR1 SGHAT, CDR2 FQNNGV. CDR3 nucleotide sequence: TGTGCCAGCAGCTCCAGGACTAGCGGTAATGAGCAGTTCTTC. Translated: CASSSRTSGNEQFF.

This clone was detected once. The chain uses TRBV28 and TRBJ1-2, with 7 bases identical to TRBD1. Germline V gene sequence: CDR1 MDHEN, CDR2 SYDVKM. V shed 3 bases, J shed 8 bases, and the junction held 6 bases outside the gene matches. The CDR3 sequence is 13 residues long. CDR3 protein: CASSFRTGAGYTF. For the CDR3, the DNA is TGTGCCAGCAGTTTTCGCACAGGGGCCGGCTACACCTTC.

V and J are TRBV5-4 and TRBJ2-3; D gene unclear. This CDR3 has 11 residues. Germline lookup yields CDR1 SGHNT and CDR2 YYREEE (reference sequence). Between the trimmed V and J ends, which lost 3 bases and 8 bases, there was a span of 7 bases. The CDR3 is CASSYSGTQYF. The CDR3, as DNA: TGTGCCAGCAGCTACAGTGGTACGCAGTATTTT. The complete variable domain, with remaining parts taken from reference TRBV5-4 and TRBJ2-3, reads ETGVTQSPTHLIKTRGQQVTLRCSSQSGHNTVSWYQQALGQGPQFIFQYYREEENGRGNFPPRFSGLQFPNYSSELNVNALELDDSALYLCASSYSGTQYFGPGTRLTVL.

The rearrangement joins TRBV6-2 or TRBV6-3 to TRBJ1-6; TRBD1 agrees at 7 bases. Germline lookup yields CDR1 MNHEY and CDR2 SVGEGT. This CDR3 contains 18 residues. V lost 2 bases to trimming and J lost 0 bases; unmatched junction nucleotides: 7. The CDR3 loop reads CASSYEGQTSSYNSPLHF. CDR3 bases: TGTGCCAGCAGTTACGAGGGACAGACGAGCTCCTATAATTCACCCCTCCACTTT.

The V call is TRBV6-1, the J call TRBJ1-2, with a tentative D call TRBD1 (6 bases). Germline V gene sequence: CDR1 MNHNS, CDR2 SASEGT. The CDR3 extends over 18 amino acids. Trimming stripped 0 bases from V and 4 bases from J, with 21 bases between. CDR3 in amino acids: CASSEALLGQSLSYGYTF. The CDR3 DNA reads as TGTGCCAGCAGTGAAGCGCTACTCGGACAGAGCCTTTCCTATGGCTACACCTTC.